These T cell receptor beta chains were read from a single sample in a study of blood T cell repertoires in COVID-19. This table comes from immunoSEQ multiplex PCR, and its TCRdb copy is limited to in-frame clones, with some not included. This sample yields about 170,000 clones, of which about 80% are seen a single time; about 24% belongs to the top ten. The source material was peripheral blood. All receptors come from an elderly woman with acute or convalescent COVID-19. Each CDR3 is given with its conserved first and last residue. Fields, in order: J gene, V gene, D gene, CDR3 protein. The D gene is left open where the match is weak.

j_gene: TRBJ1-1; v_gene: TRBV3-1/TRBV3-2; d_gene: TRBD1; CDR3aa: CASSKTGGTEAFF
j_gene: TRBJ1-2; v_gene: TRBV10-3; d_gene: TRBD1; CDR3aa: CAISRGTGGVSDYGYTF
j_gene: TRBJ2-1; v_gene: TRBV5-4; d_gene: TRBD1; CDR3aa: CASSWTGGRQREQFF
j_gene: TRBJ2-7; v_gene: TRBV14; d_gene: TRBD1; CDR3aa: CASSQDPWDRVYEQYF
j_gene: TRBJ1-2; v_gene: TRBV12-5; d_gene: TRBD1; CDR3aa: CASGNDRGGGYTF
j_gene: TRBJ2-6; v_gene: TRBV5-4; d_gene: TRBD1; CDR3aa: CASSPRTGASGANVLTF
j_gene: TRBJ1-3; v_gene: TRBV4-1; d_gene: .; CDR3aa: CASSQEGASGNTIYF
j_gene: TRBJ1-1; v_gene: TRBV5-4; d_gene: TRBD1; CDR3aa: CASSHRQGNTEAFF
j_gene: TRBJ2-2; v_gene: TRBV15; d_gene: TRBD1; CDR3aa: CATSSPGQGSTGELFF
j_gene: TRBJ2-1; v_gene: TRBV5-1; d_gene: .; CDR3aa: CASSLRPDSDEQFF
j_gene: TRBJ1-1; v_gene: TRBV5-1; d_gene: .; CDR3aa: CASSVRGEGTEAFF
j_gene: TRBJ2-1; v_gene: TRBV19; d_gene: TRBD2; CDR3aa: CASSSRLAGVAEQFF
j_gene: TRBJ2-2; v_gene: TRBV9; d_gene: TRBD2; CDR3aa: CASSGSSGANTGELFF
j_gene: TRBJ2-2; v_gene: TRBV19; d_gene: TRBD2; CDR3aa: CASSHHSGPNTGELFF
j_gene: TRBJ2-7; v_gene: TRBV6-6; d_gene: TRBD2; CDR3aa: CASSPSRTSGRAPYEQYF
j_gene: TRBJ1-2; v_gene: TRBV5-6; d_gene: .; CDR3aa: CASSLAGPNYGYTF
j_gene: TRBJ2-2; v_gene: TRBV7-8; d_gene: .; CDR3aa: CASSFGQGYTGELFF
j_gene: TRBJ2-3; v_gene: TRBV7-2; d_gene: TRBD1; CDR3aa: CASSLRGRSTDTQYF
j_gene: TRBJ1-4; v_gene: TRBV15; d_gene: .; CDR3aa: CATSRDFYEKLFF
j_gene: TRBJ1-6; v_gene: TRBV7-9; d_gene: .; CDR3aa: CASSSPLDSPLHF
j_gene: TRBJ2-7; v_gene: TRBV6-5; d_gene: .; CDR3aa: CASSYSGRGPYEQYF
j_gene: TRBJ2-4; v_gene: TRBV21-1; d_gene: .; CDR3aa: CASSLSGVAKNIQYF
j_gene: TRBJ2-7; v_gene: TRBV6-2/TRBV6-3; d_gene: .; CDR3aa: CASSNRLDEQYF
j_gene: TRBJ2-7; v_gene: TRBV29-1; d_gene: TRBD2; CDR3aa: CSVMLAGGLYEQYF
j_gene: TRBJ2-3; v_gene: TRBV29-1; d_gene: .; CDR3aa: CSVVDRSTDTQYF